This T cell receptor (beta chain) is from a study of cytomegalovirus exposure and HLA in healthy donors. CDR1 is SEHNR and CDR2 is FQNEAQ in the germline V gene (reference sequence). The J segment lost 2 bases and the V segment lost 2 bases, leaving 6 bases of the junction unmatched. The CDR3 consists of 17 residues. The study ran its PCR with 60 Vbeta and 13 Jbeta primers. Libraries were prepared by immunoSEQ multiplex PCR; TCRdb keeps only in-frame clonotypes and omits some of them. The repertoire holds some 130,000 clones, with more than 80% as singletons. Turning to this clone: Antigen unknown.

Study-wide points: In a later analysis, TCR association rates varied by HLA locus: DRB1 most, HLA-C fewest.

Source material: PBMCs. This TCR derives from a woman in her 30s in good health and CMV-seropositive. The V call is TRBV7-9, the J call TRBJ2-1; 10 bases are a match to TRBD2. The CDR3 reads CASSLLAGVVTYNEQFF. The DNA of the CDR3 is TGTGCCAGCAGCTTACTAGCGGGAGTAGTAACCTACAATGAGCAGTTCTTC.